This TCR beta chain was sequenced during a study of blood T cell repertoires in COVID-19. Study-level background: The samples span acute and convalescent COVID-19 from the United States, Italy and Spain.

Those enrolled, adults aged about 18 to 95 years, came from about two dozen US areas. Original analysis: Quantification of nucleated cells was approximated via reference gene primer amplification. Using immunoSEQ multiplex PCR, the repertoire was profiled, and TCRdb retains in-frame clones only, with some absent. D and trimming come from the DNA, and the V and J calls and clone size come from that table. The data show approximately 220,000 clones, about 87% seen once. CDR1 is LNHDA and CDR2 is SQIVND in the germline V gene (reference sequence). V was shortened by 5 bases and J by 3 bases, with 16 bases between the two germline ends. This CDR3 has 15 amino acids.

The sequence was collected from a woman in her twenties or thirties with acute COVID-19. Sequences were obtained from PBMCs or T cells enriched from blood (not recorded which). This sequence joins TRBV19 and TRBJ1-2; D is undetermined. CDR3 in amino acids: CASSLARRAHYGYTF. CDR3 sequence (DNA): TGTGCCAGTAGTCTCGCCCGGCGGGCCCACTATGGCTACACCTTC.